A selection of T cell receptor beta chains follows, all from one sample in a study of follicular helper T cells after annual influenza vaccination. Libraries were prepared by immunoSEQ multiplex PCR; TCRdb keeps only in-frame clonotypes and omits some of them. This repertoire shows 9,900 or so clones, roughly four fifths found once; its top ten account for approximately 0.8%. The sample in question was CXCR5- memory CD4+ T cells sorted from blood, obtained 7 days after influenza vaccination. The receptors derive from an adult who received the influenza vaccine. The CDR3 runs from the conserved cysteine through the conserved F or W. A D gene is named only where the DNA matches it firmly. Clone size is shown for a subset of rows, as once, few, many or a class of expanded clone.

V gene	J gene	clone size	D gene	CDR3 DNA	CDR3 protein
TRBV5-6	TRBJ1-5	few	-	TGTGCCAGCAGCTTGTTGTCAGCTAGCAATCAGCCCCAGCATTTT	CASSLLSASNQPQHF
TRBV27	TRBJ2-2	once	TRBD2	TGTGCCAGCAGTAGGTCGGGGACTAGCGGCAACAAGAACACCGGGGAGCTGTTTTTT	CASSRSGTSGNKNTGELFF
TRBV7-3	TRBJ2-1	-	TRBD2	TGTGCCAGCAGCTTAATACCGACTAGCGGGGACGTATACAATGAGCAGTTCTTC	CASSLIPTSGDVYNEQFF
TRBV5-1	TRBJ2-7	-	-	TGCGCCAGCAACTCGGGGAGTGAACTAGCAGTTCGCGAGCAGTACTTC	CASNSGSELAVREQYF
TRBV25-1	TRBJ2-5	-	TRBD2	TGTGCCAGCAGTAGCGGGAGGACCCAGATGATGGGGACCCAGTACTTC	CASSSGRTQMMGTQYF
TRBV7-2	TRBJ1-2	-	-	TGTGCCAGCAGCTTAGGCCCCCGGGGGACTAACTATGGCTACACCTTC	CASSLGPRGTNYGYTF
TRBV5-5	TRBJ1-5	-	-	TGTGCCAGCAGCTCCTCTCCCGGGAGGAATCAGCCCCAGCATTTT	CASSSSPGRNQPQHF
TRBV19	TRBJ1-5	-	-	TGTGCCAGTAGTACCGTAGACAGGTACAATCAGCCCCAGCATTTT	CASSTVDRYNQPQHF
TRBV7-7	TRBJ2-1	-	TRBD2	TGTGCCAGCAGCCCCTTGGGCATTAGCGGGGAGCAGTTCTTC	CASSPLGISGEQFF
TRBV7-2	TRBJ1-1	-	-	TGTGCCAGCAGCTTAGCGGGACATTTTGAAGCTTTCTTT	CASSLAGHFEAFF
TRBV5-1	TRBJ2-1	few	-	TGCGCCAGCAGCAGAAACAGGGATCCCTCCTACAATGAGCAGTTCTTC	CASSRNRDPSYNEQFF
TRBV21-1	TRBJ2-5	once	-	TGTGCCAGCAGTAGACTCGGAGAGACCCAGTACTTC	CASSRLGETQYF
TRBV11-2	TRBJ2-2	-	-	TGTGCCAGCAGCTTGTCAGGGCAGACCGGGGAGCTGTTTTTT	CASSLSGQTGELFF
TRBV19	TRBJ1-1	-	-	TGTGCCAGTAGTATCCCGGGGGCCGGGGGTATGAACACTGAAGCTTTCTTT	CASSIPGAGGMNTEAFF
TRBV6-5	TRBJ1-5	-	TRBD1	TGTGCCAGCAGTAGAGTACAGGGGGCCGATCAGCCCCAGCATTTT	CASSRVQGADQPQHF
TRBV4-3	TRBJ1-1	once	-	TGCGCCAGCAGCCCTCAGGCCATGAACACTGAAGCTTTCTTT	CASSPQAMNTEAFF
TRBV4-1	TRBJ1-3	-	-	TGCGCCAGCAGCCAAGTCGTCAGGGGAAAAGTGGTCGCCGGGGGCACCATATATTTT	CASSQVVRGKVVAGGTIYF
TRBV6-5	TRBJ1-3	-	-	TGTGCCAGCAGTTCAACAGGGACTGGAAACACCATATATTTT	CASSSTGTGNTIYF
TRBV7-9	TRBJ2-7	once	-	TGTGCCAGCAGCTCCGGAAGGTACTACGAGCAGTACTTC	CASSSGRYYEQYF
TRBV7-2	TRBJ2-2	-	TRBD1	TGTGCCAGCAGGCCACAGGGGGCTGGCACCGGGGAGCTGTTTTTT	CASRPQGAGTGELFF
TRBV9	TRBJ1-1	-	TRBD1	TGTGCCAGCAGCGTAATCGGGACAGGGGAAGCTTTCTTT	CASSVIGTGEAFF
TRBV19	TRBJ2-5	-	-	TGTGCCAGTAGTCCGACGTGGCGCTCAGAGACCCAGTACTTC	CASSPTWRSETQYF
TRBV25-1	TRBJ1-5	-	TRBD1	TGTGCCAGCAGTGCTCAGGGGGGGGGTCAGCCCCAGCATTTT	CASSAQGGGQPQHF
TRBV6-5	TRBJ2-3	-	TRBD1	TGTGCCAGCAGCCGGACAGGGCAACCCCCAGATACGCAGTATTTT	CASSRTGQPPDTQYF
TRBV18	TRBJ2-2	-	TRBD2	TGTGCCAGCTCACCGCGGGAGGGCACCACCGGGGAGCTGTTTTTT	CASSPREGTTGELFF
TRBV7-9	TRBJ2-3	-	TRBD1	TGTGCCAGCAGCCTACAGGGGACGAGTACAGATACGCAGTATTTT	CASSLQGTSTDTQYF
TRBV19	TRBJ2-6	-	TRBD2	TGTGCCAGTAGTATAGTAGCGGGAGGGCCGTCTGGGGCCAACGTCCTGACTTTC	CASSIVAGGPSGANVLTF
TRBV6-5	TRBJ1-6	-	TRBD1	TGTGCCAGCAGTTACTCGACAGGGGCTAATTCACCCCTCCACTTT	CASSYSTGANSPLHF
TRBV7-6	TRBJ2-1	-	TRBD2	TGTGCCAGCAGCTCTCCGAGGGTAGCGGGACACAATGAGCAGTTCTTC	CASSSPRVAGHNEQFF
TRBV4-1	TRBJ2-7	-	-	TGCGCCAGCAGCCAAGATTTGGGGGACGAGCAGTACTTC	CASSQDLGDEQYF
TRBV6-1	TRBJ2-2	-	TRBD1	TGTGCCAGCAGCGCGAGGGGGCGCAGCACCGGGGAGCTGTTTTTT	CASSARGRSTGELFF
TRBV27	TRBJ1-5	-	TRBD1	TGTGCCAGCAGTTTAAGCGGACAGGGCGGGTGGAGTCAGCCCCAGCATTTT	CASSLSGQGGWSQPQHF
TRBV5-5	TRBJ2-5	-	-	TGTGCCAGCAGCTGGGGACCGCCGGTAGAGGAGACCCAGTACTTC	CASSWGPPVEETQYF
TRBV2	TRBJ2-6	-	-	TGTGCCAGCATTGGTTACAGGGCGGACTCTGGGGCCAACGTCCTGACTTTC	CASIGYRADSGANVLTF
TRBV9	TRBJ2-1	-	-	TGTGCCAGCAGCGTAGCTCCGGCGCCCAGCACCTACAATGAGCAGTTCTTC	CASSVAPAPSTYNEQFF
TRBV5-1	TRBJ2-7	once	-	TGCGCCAGCAGCCCGGACGGGACCCCCTACGAGCAGTACTTC	CASSPDGTPYEQYF
TRBV19	TRBJ2-3	-	-	TGTGCCAGTATGAGAGGGGGACTCGGCACAGATACGCAGTATTTT	CASMRGGLGTDTQYF
TRBV28	TRBJ1-2	-	TRBD1	TGTGCCAGCAGTTCAGGGGGCGTCTTCTATGGCTACACCTTC	CASSSGGVFYGYTF
TRBV15	TRBJ2-3	-	-	TGTGCCACCAGCAGGTTCACAGATACGCAGTATTTT	CATSRFTDTQYF
TRBV10-3	TRBJ1-3	-	-	TGTGCCATCAGCCCCCAGGCACCCAACTCTGGAAACACCATATATTTT	CAISPQAPNSGNTIYF
TRBV7-2	TRBJ1-1	-	-	TGTGCCAGCAGCCCGCGGCGAGGCACTGAAGCTTTCTTT	CASSPRRGTEAFF
TRBV18	TRBJ2-6	-	-	TGTGCCAGCTCACCAAAGACGACGGGCCTCATTTCTGGGGCCAACGTCCTGACTTTC	CASSPKTTGLISGANVLTF
TRBV6-1	TRBJ2-7	-	-	TGTGCCAGCAGTGTATACGATTCCTACGAGCAGTACTTC	CASSVYDSYEQYF
TRBV5-5	TRBJ1-2	once	TRBD1	TGTGCCAGCAGCTTGGGGGGACAGGCTTTCTATGGCTACACCTTC	CASSLGGQAFYGYTF
TRBV7-2	TRBJ2-5	few	-	TGTGCCAGCAGCTTAGGCGGACTACAAGAGACCCAGTACTTC	CASSLGGLQETQYF
TRBV14	TRBJ2-7	once	TRBD2	TGTGCCAGCAGCTCTCGGGGGGGACCGGGGTACTTC	CASSSRGGPGYF
TRBV6-5	TRBJ1-6	few	-	TGTGCCAGCAGACAAGAGAGCTCCTATAATTCACCCCTCCACTTT	CASRQESSYNSPLHF
TRBV5-4	TRBJ1-5	once	TRBD1	TGTGCCAGCAGCTCACAGGGGGCTGAGCCCCAGCATTTT	CASSSQGAEPQHF
TRBV7-9	TRBJ2-3	-	-	TGTGCCAGCAGCCCGGGACACAGCACAGATACGCAGTATTTT	CASSPGHSTDTQYF
TRBV7-8	TRBJ1-2	-	TRBD1	TGTGCCAGCAGCTCACAACAGGGGGGCCTCTGGAATCGGTATGGCTACACCTTC	CASSSQQGGLWNRYGYTF
TRBV9	TRBJ1-3	-	-	TGTGCCAGCAGCGTGTCGGCAGGGCACTCTGGAAACACCATATATTTT	CASSVSAGHSGNTIYF
TRBV7-8	TRBJ2-5	-	-	TGTGCCAGCAGCCCAACCGGGCAGGGGATGGGTGGGGAGACCCAGTACTTC	CASSPTGQGMGGETQYF
TRBV27	TRBJ2-1	-	-	TGTGCCAGCAGTGGACTCCGAGGGGTCTCCTACAATGAGCAGTTCTTC	CASSGLRGVSYNEQFF
TRBV5-6	TRBJ1-6	-	-	TGTGCCAGCAGCCCGCCGGGACATGTGGCTTCACCCCTCCACTTT	CASSPPGHVASPLHF
TRBV6-1	TRBJ2-7	-	TRBD1	TGTGCCAGCAGTCAGAACAGGGGTCCCTACGAGCAGTACTTC	CASSQNRGPYEQYF
TRBV19	TRBJ1-5	once	-	TGTGCCAGTAGTATCGGACAGATCCAGCCCCAGCATTTT	CASSIGQIQPQHF
TRBV7-8	TRBJ1-5	-	-	TGTGCCAGCAGCCGGACCCCACAGAGGGGCCCTTATCAGCCCCAGCATTTT	CASSRTPQRGPYQPQHF
TRBV18	TRBJ1-1	-	-	TGTGCCAGCTCACCACAGGGATTGGACACTGAAGCTTTCTTT	CASSPQGLDTEAFF
TRBV30	TRBJ2-5	-	TRBD2	TGTGCCTGGAGAACTAGCGGGGGGGAGACCCAGTACTTC	CAWRTSGGETQYF
TRBV28	TRBJ2-6	-	TRBD1	TGTGCCAGCAGCCGCCCTCAGGGGGCGGCAGGGGCCAACGTCCTGACTTTC	CASSRPQGAAGANVLTF